The rows below give T cell receptor beta chains drawn from one sample of a study of patients and donors after allogeneic stem cell transplantation. TCRdb analysed the RT-PCR reads with MiXCR anew, one entry per CDR3 protein. The table lists roughly 200,000 distinct CDR3 sequences, around 41% of them singletons, with approximately 10% in the top ten. Source material: blood, either unsorted or a sorted T cell fraction (not recorded which). The origin of the receptors is a human donor who was either an allogeneic HSCT recipient or a stem cell or donor lymphocyte infusion donor (not recorded which). It is not recorded whose cells these are; they may come from a transplant donor. Both conserved end residues are part of each CDR3. A D gene is named only where the DNA matches it firmly. Clone size appears in some rows only: once, few, many, or a class for an expanded clone.

size	V	J	D	DNA	CDR3
.	TRBV15	TRBJ1-5	TRBD1	TGTGCCACCAGCAGAGATCCGGACAGGGCGAGGAGTCAGCCCCAGCATTTT	CATSRDPDRARSQPQHF
.	TRBV20-1	TRBJ1-1	.	TGCAGTGCTCCGGGGCAGATGAACACTGAAGCTTTCTTT	CSAPGQMNTEAFF
few	TRBV12-3/TRBV12-4	TRBJ1-2	.	TGTGCCAGCAGCCCGATTGTCGGGGAGAACTATGGCTACACCTTC	CASSPIVGENYGYTF
few	TRBV5-1	TRBJ1-6	.	TGCGCCAGCAGCTTCAACCTCAGGAGCTCCTATAATTCACCCCTCCACTTT	CASSFNLRSSYNSPLHF
.	TRBV5-1	TRBJ1-5	TRBD1	TGCGCCAGCAGACCTGGGGACAGGGTGGGTCAGCCCCAGCATTTT	CASRPGDRVGQPQHF
few	TRBV5-1	TRBJ1-1	.	TGCGCCAGCAGCTTGGCACGGGAGCACGTCACTGAAGCTTTCTTT	CASSLAREHVTEAFF
few	TRBV15	TRBJ2-1	.	TGTGCCACCAGCAGAGATCAAGGAAGCTCCTACAATGAGCAGTTCTTC	CATSRDQGSSYNEQFF
few	TRBV7-2	TRBJ1-1	.	TGTGCCAGCACCCACCTGAACACTGAAGCTTTCTTT	CASTHLNTEAFF
few	TRBV3-1	TRBJ2-5	.	TGTGCCAGCAGCCAAGGGGTCAGGGCCCAAGAGACCCAGTACTTC	CASSQGVRAQETQYF
few	TRBV11-2	TRBJ1-4	.	TGTGCCAGCAGCCCCTTCAGCGATAATGAAAAACTGTTTTTT	CASSPFSDNEKLFF
.	TRBV3-1	TRBJ1-2	TRBD1	TGTGCCAGCAGCCAAGGAGACAGGGATCCCTATGGCTACACCTTC	CASSQGDRDPYGYTF